Listed below are T cell receptor beta chains from one sample, sequenced in a study of PD-1 blockade in classical Hodgkin lymphoma. Sequencing used immunoSEQ multiplex PCR; TCRdb keeps in-frame clones, though not all of them. The table lists roughly 150,000 clones, around 84% of them singletons. Sequenced here: peripheral blood mononuclear cells (PBMCs), sampled before the second cycle of nivolumab. Receptor source: a human donor with classical Hodgkin lymphoma. The CDR3 runs from the conserved cysteine through the conserved F or W. A D gene is named only where the DNA matches it firmly. Some rows mark clone size as missing; the rest say once, few, many or name a class of expanded clone.

d_gene | j_gene | v_gene | abundance | len | CDR3aa | CDR3nt
NA | TRBJ1-2 | TRBV7-2 | few | 12 | CASRNRESDYTF | TGTGCCAGCAGGAACAGGGAAAGTGACTACACCTTC
NA | TRBJ2-5 | TRBV18 | NA | 15 | CASSGTVGRQETQYF | TGTGCCAGCTCGGGGACGGTTGGACGCCAAGAGACCCAGTACTTC
NA | TRBJ2-7 | TRBV29-1 | NA | 12 | CSVGTQTHEQYF | TGCAGCGTTGGGACTCAGACTCACGAGCAGTACTTC
NA | TRBJ1-3 | TRBV29-1 | NA | 11 | CSVNSGNTIYF | TGCAGCGTTAACTCTGGAAACACCATATATTTT
NA | TRBJ2-4 | TRBV11-1 | NA | 16 | CASSATPRGFENIQYF | TGTGCCAGCAGCGCTACCCCAAGGGGTTTCGAAAACATTCAGTACTTC
NA | TRBJ1-1 | TRBV30 | NA | 12 | CAWGQWNTEAFF | TGTGCCTGGGGACAGTGGAACACTGAAGCTTTCTTT
TRBD2 | TRBJ2-7 | TRBV28 | NA | 16 | CASSFGGASGSYEQYF | TGTGCCAGCAGTTTCGGAGGGGCTAGCGGGAGCTACGAGCAGTACTTC
NA | TRBJ2-5 | TRBV4-2 | NA | 19 | CASSQDSQETAMGQETQYF | TGTGCCAGCAGCCAAGATTCACAGGAAACGGCCATGGGACAAGAGACCCAGTACTTC
NA | TRBJ1-6 | TRBV18 | NA | 14 | CASSPAGSNSPLHF | TGTGCCAGCTCACCGGCCGGTAGTAATTCACCCCTCCACTTT
TRBD2 | TRBJ2-4 | TRBV11-2 | NA | 19 | CASSPRLAGGVWAKNIQYF | TGTGCCAGCAGCCCCAGACTAGCGGGCGGGGTTTGGGCCAAAAACATTCAGTACTTC
NA | TRBJ2-7 | TRBV28 | NA | 13 | CASSPGTAGEQYF | TGTGCCAGCAGTCCCGGGACAGCGGGGGAGCAGTACTTC
NA | TRBJ2-3 | TRBV7-2 | NA | 17 | CASSLGAGRSSTDTQYF | TGTGCCAGCAGCTTGGGGGCGGGGCGGTCTAGCACAGATACGCAGTATTTT
NA | TRBJ1-1 | TRBV6-5 | NA | 13 | CASDKQGNTEAFF | TGTGCCAGCGATAAACAGGGGAACACTGAAGCTTTCTTT
NA | TRBJ1-1 | TRBV6-5 | NA | 14 | CASSYSVVNTEAFF | TGTGCCAGCAGTTACTCCGTCGTGAACACTGAAGCTTTCTTT
TRBD1 | TRBJ2-1 | TRBV6-5 | NA | 15 | CASSHDRGADNEQFF | TGTGCCAGCAGTCATGACAGGGGAGCGGACAATGAGCAGTTCTTC
TRBD2 | TRBJ2-3 | TRBV6-5 | NA | 11 | CASSSGTSTLF | TGTGCCAGCAGCTCCGGGACTAGCACCCTTTTT
TRBD1 | TRBJ1-3 | TRBV6-5 | NA | 14 | CASRTTGGGNTIYF | TGTGCCAGCAGAACGACAGGGGGAGGAAACACCATATATTTT
TRBD1 | TRBJ1-4 | TRBV5-4 | NA | 15 | CASSTYRGSNEKLFF | TGTGCCAGCAGCACCTACAGGGGTTCGAATGAAAAACTGTTTTTT
TRBD2 | TRBJ2-3 | TRBV18 | NA | 17 | CASTRYPGGLGTDTQYF | TGTGCCAGCACACGCTACCCGGGGGGTCTCGGTACAGATACGCAGTATTTT
NA | TRBJ1-2 | TRBV19 | NA | 14 | CASSIVGLGYGYTF | TGTGCCAGTAGTATAGTGGGGCTAGGGTATGGCTACACCTTC
TRBD2 | TRBJ2-1 | TRBV10-3 | NA | 16 | CAISEGLAGGQHEQFF | TGTGCCATCAGTGAGGGGCTAGCGGGAGGGCAACATGAGCAGTTCTTC
TRBD1 | TRBJ1-2 | TRBV14 | once | 19 | CASSQDIRDRGWNLDGYTF | TGTGCCAGCAGCCAAGATATCCGGGACAGGGGTTGGAATCTGGATGGCTACACCTTC
TRBD1 | TRBJ2-5 | TRBV5-4 | NA | 14 | CASSRGQGGETQYF | TGTGCCAGCAGCCGGGGACAGGGAGGGGAGACCCAGTACTTC
TRBD2 | TRBJ2-3 | TRBV7-6 | few | 14 | CASSHRGGVDTQYF | TGTGCCAGCAGCCACCGGGGAGGGGTAGATACGCAGTATTTT
TRBD1 | TRBJ2-7 | TRBV11-2 | NA | 17 | CASSLAWSGTGGEEQYF | TGTGCCAGCAGCTTAGCGTGGTCGGGGACAGGGGGCGAGGAGCAGTACTTC
TRBD1 | TRBJ2-7 | TRBV30 | NA | 14 | CAWNMGQGTGEQYF | TGTGCCTGGAACATGGGACAGGGAACGGGAGAGCAGTACTTC
TRBD2 | TRBJ2-1 | TRBV19 | once | 13 | CASSNRREHEQFF | TGTGCCAGTAGTAATCGGCGGGAGCATGAGCAGTTCTTC
NA | TRBJ1-2 | TRBV5-4 | NA | 13 | CASSQLSTPGYTF | TGTGCCAGCAGCCAACTATCTACACCCGGCTACACCTTC
TRBD2 | TRBJ2-6 | TRBV4-2 | NA | 18 | CASSRSSGRISGANVLTF | TGTGCCAGCAGCCGGTCTAGCGGGAGGATCTCTGGGGCCAACGTCCTGACTTTC
NA | TRBJ2-7 | TRBV4-1 | NA | 17 | CASSQFPPGGTSHEQYF | TGCGCCAGCAGCCAATTCCCCCCCGGGGGTACCAGCCACGAGCAGTACTTC
NA | TRBJ1-5 | TRBV30 | NA | 14 | CAWSPGQLHQPQHF | TGTGCCTGGAGCCCTGGACAGCTGCATCAGCCCCAGCATTTT
NA | TRBJ1-3 | TRBV9 | medium-sized | 15 | CASSPRRISGNTIYF | TGTGCCAGCAGCCCACGACGCATCTCTGGAAACACCATATATTTT
NA | TRBJ1-1 | TRBV28 | NA | 10 | CASSLRKAFF | TGTGCCAGCAGTTTACGGAAGGCTTTCTTT
NA | TRBJ1-4 | TRBV6-5 | few | 15 | CASSYLAGSGEKLFF | TGTGCCAGCAGTTACCTGGCGGGTTCGGGTGAAAAACTGTTTTTT
TRBD1 | TRBJ2-5 | TRBV19 | NA | 17 | CASSMISGGQYQETQYF | TGTGCCAGTAGTATGATCAGTGGGGGACAGTATCAAGAGACCCAGTACTTC
TRBD1 | TRBJ2-2 | TRBV5-6 | NA | 15 | CASSRDRGLTGELFF | TGTGCCAGCAGCCGAGACAGGGGGCTCACCGGGGAGCTGTTTTTT
TRBD2 | TRBJ2-2 | TRBV7-2 | NA | 17 | CASSYPGLAGKTGELFF | TGTGCCAGCAGCTATCCGGGACTAGCGGGAAAGACCGGGGAGCTGTTTTTT
TRBD2 | TRBJ2-3 | TRBV7-2 | once | 15 | CASSLVGLAGGTQYF | TGTGCCAGCAGCTTAGTGGGACTAGCGGGAGGTACGCAGTATTTT
NA | TRBJ1-2 | TRBV2 | NA | 14 | CASSRDGYNYGYTF | TGTGCCAGCAGCAGGGACGGGTATAACTATGGCTACACCTTC
TRBD1 | TRBJ1-2 | TRBV2 | NA | 12 | CASRGTGRGYTF | TGTGCCAGCAGGGGGACAGGGCGCGGCTACACCTTC
TRBD2 | TRBJ2-3 | TRBV7-9 | NA | 14 | CASSIQLAGGSQYF | TGTGCCAGCAGCATCCAACTAGCGGGGGGGTCGCAGTATTTT
TRBD2 | TRBJ2-2 | TRBV30 | NA | 17 | CAWGGTSGRTWPGELFF | TGTGCCTGGGGCGGGACTAGCGGGAGGACATGGCCCGGGGAGCTGTTTTTT
NA | TRBJ1-5 | TRBV15 | NA | 17 | CATSRELPGASNQPQHF | TGTGCCACCAGCAGAGAACTTCCAGGGGCTAGCAATCAGCCCCAGCATTTT
NA | TRBJ2-5 | TRBV6-1 | NA | 13 | CASTRLVAETQYF | TGTGCCAGCACTCGACTAGTTGCCGAGACCCAGTACTTC
NA | TRBJ2-3 | TRBV5-1 | NA | 15 | CASTTSGSSTDTQYF | TGCGCCAGCACTACTTCAGGTTCTAGCACAGATACGCAGTATTTT
NA | TRBJ2-7 | TRBV28 | NA | 14 | CASSFPRDSGKQYF | TGTGCCAGCAGTTTCCCCCGGGACAGCGGGAAGCAGTACTTC
TRBD1 | TRBJ2-3 | TRBV7-2 | NA | 16 | CASSPYHGTGLDTQYF | TGTGCCAGCAGCCCTTACCATGGGACAGGTTTAGATACGCAGTATTTT
NA | TRBJ2-3 | TRBV4-1 | NA | 17 | CASSHPLSGSKTDTQYF | TGCGCCAGCAGCCACCCCCTATCCGGGAGTAAAACAGATACGCAGTATTTT
NA | TRBJ1-2 | TRBV4-1 | NA | 14 | CASSQDEGAYGYTF | TGCGCCAGCAGCCAAGACGAGGGAGCCTATGGCTACACCTTC
TRBD1 | TRBJ2-1 | TRBV19 | once | 16 | CASSFSRGRGYNEQFF | TGTGCCAGTAGTTTTTCCAGGGGGCGCGGATACAATGAGCAGTTCTTC
TRBD1 | TRBJ2-5 | TRBV5-4 | NA | 15 | CASSPRDRGRETQYF | TGTGCCAGCAGTCCTCGGGACAGGGGTCGCGAGACCCAGTACTTC
NA | TRBJ2-5 | TRBV5-1 | NA | 18 | CASSLEGHRDKLGETQYF | TGCGCCAGCAGCTTGGAAGGACACCGGGACAAGTTAGGAGAGACCCAGTACTTC
TRBD1 | TRBJ1-2 | TRBV6-5 | few | 15 | CASSYGTGVLGGYTF | TGTGCCAGCAGTTATGGGACAGGGGTCTTAGGTGGCTACACCTTC
NA | TRBJ2-3 | TRBV11-2 | NA | 12 | CASSLDRDTQYF | TGTGCCAGCAGCTTAGATCGTGATACGCAGTATTTT